This entry lists 3 T cell receptor beta chains sequenced from one sample in a study of CD4 T cell repertoires in COVID-19. The data were produced by immunoSEQ multiplex PCR, yet TCRdb's version contains in-frame clones alone and is incomplete. The sample shows more than 1,500 clones, approximately 16% of them seen only once. These receptors' antigens are unknown. The sequencing here drew on memory CD4+ T cells, cultured in vitro, taken after recovery from COVID-19. These receptors were taken from a human donor who had COVID-19.

This clone is medium-sized in the sample. The sample carries other DNA sequences with the same CDR3. This chain connects TRBV6-5 to TRBJ2-2; D is perhaps TRBD2 (7 bases). In germline, CDR1 is MNHEY, CDR2 SVGAGI. The CDR3 consists of 14 residues. Deletions cut 2 bases from V and 6 bases from J, with 10 bases between. The CDR3 loop is CASSYRGGAGELFF. CDR3 DNA sequence: TGTGCCAGCAGTTACAGAGGGGGGGCCGGGGAGCTGTTTTTT.

In its sample, this clone ranks as medium-sized. The chain couples TRBV6-5 to TRBJ1-2; TRBD1 is a possible D gene (5 bases). The CDR3 is 13 amino acids. V was trimmed by 0 bases and J by 10 bases, leaving 12 bases between them. Germline V gene sequence: CDR1 MNHEY, CDR2 SVGAGI. The CDR3 sequence is CASSYSGGTPYTF. The CDR3 nucleotides are TGTGCCAGCAGTTACTCCGGGGGGACCCCCTACACCTTC.

This clone came up a few times. The chain carries TRBV14 and TRBJ1-1; D is ambiguous. Germline loops: CDR1 SGHDN, CDR2 FVKESK. The CDR3 totals 14 residues. Trimming stripped 0 bases from V and 10 bases from J, with 15 bases between. The chain's CDR3 is CASSQEAGRAGAFF. In DNA form, the CDR3 reads TGTGCCAGCAGCCAAGAAGCGGGGAGGGCGGGAGCTTTCTTT.